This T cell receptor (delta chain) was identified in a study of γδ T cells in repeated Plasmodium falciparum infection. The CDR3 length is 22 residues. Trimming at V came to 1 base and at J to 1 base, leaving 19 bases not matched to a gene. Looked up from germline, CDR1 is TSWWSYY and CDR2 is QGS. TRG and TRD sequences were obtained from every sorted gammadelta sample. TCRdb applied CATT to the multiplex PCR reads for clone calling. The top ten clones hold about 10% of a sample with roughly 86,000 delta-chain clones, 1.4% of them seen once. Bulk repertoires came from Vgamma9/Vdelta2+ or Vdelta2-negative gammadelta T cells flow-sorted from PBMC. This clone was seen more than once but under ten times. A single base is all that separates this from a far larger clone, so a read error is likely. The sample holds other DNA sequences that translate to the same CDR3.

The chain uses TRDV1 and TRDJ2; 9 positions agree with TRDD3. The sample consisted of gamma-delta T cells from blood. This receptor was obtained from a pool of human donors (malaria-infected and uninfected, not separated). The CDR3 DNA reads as TGTGCTCTTGGGGAACGGGGCCTTCCTTGGGGGATAGGCGTCTTTTTGACAGCACAACTCTTCTTT. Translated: CALGERGLPWGIGVFLTAQLFF.